The rows below give T cell receptor beta chains drawn from one sample of a study of blood T cells in healthy people across ages. One entry per CDR3 protein results from TCRdb running MiXCR on the 5' RACE reads. The repertoire holds 1,800,000 or so distinct CDR3 sequences, with around 40% as singletons. The material sequenced was blood. Source of these receptors: a human donor in good health. The CDR3 runs from the conserved cysteine through the conserved F or W. D genes are given only for firm matches. The size of a clone is reported for some rows only, either as once, few or many, or as a class for expanded clones.

clone_size j_call v_call d_call cdr3_aa cdr3_nt
few TRBJ1-2 TRBV25-1 NA CASSNGYGYTF TGTGCCAGCTCGAACGGCTATGGCTACACCTTC
NA TRBJ1-4 TRBV20-1 NA CSARGRMLTLEKLFF TGCAGTGCTAGGGGACGGATGCTGACACTTGAAAAACTGTTTTTT
few TRBJ1-1 TRBV7-6 NA CASSSVGRTEAFF TGTGCCAGCAGCTCCGTGGGTCGCACTGAAGCTTTCTTT
NA TRBJ2-1 TRBV4-1 TRBD1 CASSPLTGTGRNEQFF TGCGCCAGCAGCCCACTCACTGGGACAGGGCGCAATGAGCAGTTCTTC
NA TRBJ1-5 TRBV20-1 TRBD1 CSASSTGWNYQPQHF TGCAGTGCTAGTTCGACAGGGTGGAATTATCAGCCCCAGCATTTT
NA TRBJ1-2 TRBV4-2 NA CASSQVVGQLNYGYTF TGTGCCAGCAGCCAAGTGGTTGGACAGCTGAACTATGGCTACACCTTC
NA TRBJ1-5 TRBV20-1 NA CSAVQGSNQPQHF TGCAGTGCAGTCCAGGGTAGCAATCAGCCCCAGCATTTT
NA TRBJ1-2 TRBV18 NA CASSRRAGTPDYGYTF TGTGCCAGCTCACGGAGGGCCGGGACTCCTGACTATGGCTACACCTTC
NA TRBJ2-1 TRBV12-5 NA CASALGGIYEQFF TGTGCTAGTGCCTTGGGTGGGATTTATGAGCAGTTCTTC
few TRBJ2-3 TRBV24-1 TRBD1 CATRGTGTDTQYF TGTGCCACCAGGGGGACAGGCACAGATACGCAGTATTTT
NA TRBJ1-1 TRBV25-1 TRBD1 CASSNTGGSSQAFF TGTGCCAGCAGTAACACAGGGGGCTCGAGTCAAGCTTTCTTT
many TRBJ2-1 TRBV10-2 NA CASTPAGNTNEQFF TGCGCCAGCACCCCTGCAGGGAATACCAATGAGCAGTTCTTC
NA TRBJ1-2 TRBV28 NA CASSLLWAGYTF TGTGCCAGCAGTTTACTCTGGGCTGGCTACACCTTC
NA TRBJ2-3 TRBV27 NA CASRATWGTDTQYF TGTGCCAGCAGGGCCACCTGGGGAACAGATACGCAGTATTTT
few TRBJ2-5 TRBV20-1 NA CSADTGSGTQYF TGCAGTGCTGACACGGGCTCCGGGACGCAGTACTTC
few TRBJ2-7 TRBV5-1 NA CASSAQGPYEQYF TGCGCCAGCAGCGCACAGGGTCCGTACGAGCAGTACTTC
few TRBJ1-5 TRBV6-2/TRBV6-3 NA CASGYLRGTETNQPQHF TGTGCCAGCGGTTACCTGAGAGGGACGGAAACCAATCAGCCCCAGCATTTT
NA TRBJ2-5 TRBV7-2 NA CASSRVSTGRKETQYF TGTGCCAGCAGCAGAGTGTCTACCGGACGGAAAGAGACCCAGTACTTC
NA TRBJ2-7 TRBV4-3 NA CASSHLQGGYEQYF TGCGCCAGCAGTCACCTACAGGGAGGCTACGAGCAGTACTTC
few TRBJ2-7 TRBV6-5 TRBD1 CASSYPGTGVEQYF TGTGCCAGCAGTTACCCCGGGACAGGGGTAGAGCAGTACTTC
NA TRBJ2-5 TRBV15 NA CATSRTPGGGGETQYF TGTGCCACCAGCAGAACCCCAGGAGGGGGCGGGGAGACCCAGTACTTC
few TRBJ2-7 TRBV27 NA CASSLRGPPGPYEQYF TGTGCCAGCAGTTTGCGGGGGCCGCCCGGTCCCTACGAGCAGTACTTC
NA TRBJ1-5 TRBV29-1 NA CSVSDSNNQPQHF TGCAGCGTTTCCGACAGTAATAATCAGCCCCAGCATTTT
NA TRBJ2-5 TRBV7-2 NA CASSLYGTFAQETQYF TGTGCCAGCAGCCTCTATGGCACCTTTGCTCAAGAGACCCAGTACTTC
NA TRBJ1-5 TRBV6-2/TRBV6-3 NA CASSYASYNQPQHF TGTGCCAGCAGTTATGCAAGTTACAATCAGCCCCAGCATTTT
NA TRBJ1-1 TRBV5-1 NA CASSLAMLRAEDTEAFF TGCGCCAGCAGCTTGGCCATGTTAAGGGCGGAAGACACTGAAGCTTTCTTT
NA TRBJ1-1 TRBV4-1 TRBD1 CASSQTGQANTEAFF TGCGCCAGCAGCCAAACTGGACAGGCGAACACTGAAGCTTTCTTT